Presented here are 5 T cell receptor beta chains from one specimen sequenced in a study of cytomegalovirus exposure and HLA in healthy donors. Primers: 60 Vbeta forward and 13 Jbeta reverse. Using immunoSEQ multiplex PCR, the repertoire was profiled, and TCRdb retains in-frame clones only, with some absent. The data show 90,000 to 120,000 clones, with about 84% seen just once and approximately 2.2% held by the top ten. The sample comprised PBMCs. These receptors were taken from a man younger than 40 in good health and CMV-seronegative.

This chain uses TRBV5-1 with TRBJ1-1, with a tentative D call TRBD1 (5 bases). There are 15 residues in the CDR3. Deletions cut 1 base from V and 1 base from J, with 11 bases between. Germline CDR1 and CDR2: SGHRS and YFSETQ. This CDR3 reads CASSLFGGENTEAFF. CDR3 coding DNA: TGCGCCAGCAGCTTGTTTGGGGGGGAGAACACTGAAGCTTTCTTT.

Of note for this clone: This sample includes further DNA sequences coding for the same CDR3. This chain joins TRBV30 and TRBJ1-2, with a tentative D call TRBD1 (5 bases). V was trimmed by 2 bases and J by 8 bases, leaving 15 bases between them. The CDR3 runs to 13 residues. CDR1 is GTSNPN, CDR2 SVGIG, per germline (reference sequence). The CDR3 protein is CAWSREGFGGYTF. The CDR3 DNA reads as TGTGCCTGGAGTCGGGAGGGGTTCGGCGGCTACACCTTC.

The rearrangement links TRBV27 to TRBJ1-2; no definite D call. The CDR3 totals 13 residues. The V end lost 4 bases, the J end lost 2 bases, and 8 bases lay between the germline ends. Germline-derived CDR1 and CDR2 are MNHEY and SMNVEV (reference sequence). CDR3 in DNA: TGTGCCAGCAGTTCGTGGCCGAACTATGGCTACACCTTC. Its protein is CASSSWPNYGYTF.

The chain couples TRBV9 to TRBJ2-5; D unresolved. The CDR3 extends over 14 amino acids. Trimming shortened V by 0 bases and J by 4 bases, and 10 bases separated the two germline ends. Germline assignment: CDR1 SGDLS and CDR2 YYNGEE. CDR3 nucleotides: TGTGCCAGCAGCGTAGCTCCTACTACAGAGACCCAGTACTTC. Translation: CASSVAPTTETQYF.

This clone was recorded only once. The chain couples TRBV6-5 to TRBJ2-7; tentatively, D is TRBD2 (5 bases). With 2 bases removed from V and 2 bases from J, the gap between germline ends came to 10 bases. The CDR3 has 14 amino acids. Germline V gene data show CDR1 as MNHEY and CDR2 as SVGAGI. This chain's CDR3 is CASSYDSATYEQYF. In DNA, the CDR3 is TGTGCCAGCAGTTACGATAGCGCTACCTACGAGCAGTACTTC.